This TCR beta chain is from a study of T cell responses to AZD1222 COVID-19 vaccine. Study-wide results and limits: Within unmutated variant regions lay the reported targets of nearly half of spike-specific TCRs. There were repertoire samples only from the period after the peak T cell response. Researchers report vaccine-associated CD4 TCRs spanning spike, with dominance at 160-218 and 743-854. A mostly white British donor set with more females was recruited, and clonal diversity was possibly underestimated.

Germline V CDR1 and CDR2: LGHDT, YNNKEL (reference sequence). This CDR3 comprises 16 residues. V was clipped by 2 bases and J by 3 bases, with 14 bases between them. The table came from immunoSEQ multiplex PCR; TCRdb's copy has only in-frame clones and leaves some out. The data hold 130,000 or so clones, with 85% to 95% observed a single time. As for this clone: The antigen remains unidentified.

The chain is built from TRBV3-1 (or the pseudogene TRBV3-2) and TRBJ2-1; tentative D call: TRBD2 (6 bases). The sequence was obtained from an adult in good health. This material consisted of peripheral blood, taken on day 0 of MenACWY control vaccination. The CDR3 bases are TGTGCCAGCAGCCAACTCGCGGGAAGACACTACAATGAGCAGTTCTTC. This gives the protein CASSQLAGRHYNEQFF.